The entry below gives a single T cell receptor (beta chain) sequence along with its context. The V and J ends lost 3 bases and 0 bases respectively, with 9 bases between them. Germline-derived CDR1 and CDR2 are KGHSH and LQKENI. The CDR3 is 15 amino acids. This sample was included in a study of PD-L1 blockade in urothelial cancer. Generated by immunoSEQ multiplex PCR, the TCRdb table keeps only in-frame clones and is missing some. Of about 72,000 clones detected, approximately 80% appear once; the ten largest clones hold 4% to 6%. The chain recombines TRBV18 with TRBJ1-3; no clear D. The sample in question was PBMCs, obtained around atezolizumab (anti-PD-L1) treatment. The receptor was isolated from a man in his 70s with urothelial cancer. CDR3 amino acids: CASSPTQFSGNTIYF. The CDR3 coding sequence is TGTGCCAGCTCACCGACTCAGTTCTCTGGAAACACCATATATTTT.